This T cell receptor beta chain originates from a study of cytomegalovirus exposure and HLA in healthy donors. All the people who gave samples were healthy bone marrow donors. Primers: 60 Vbeta forward and 13 Jbeta reverse. Sequencing used immunoSEQ multiplex PCR; TCRdb keeps in-frame clones, though not all of them. Of 100,000 to 150,000 clones in the sample, approximately 80% were seen once. Turning to this clone: What it binds is not known.

Whole-study findings and limits: In a later analysis, HLA-C alleles had the fewest associated TCRs, DRB1 alleles the most. Later analysis revealed greater clonal expansion in HLA-associated TCR beta chains than in equally common others.

Germline CDR1 and CDR2: LNHDA and SQIVND (reference sequence). The CDR3 contains 14 residues. The ends were cut back, 3 bases at V and 4 bases at J, with 12 bases in the middle. The chain uses TRBV19 and TRBJ1-2; D not certain. The sequencing sample was made of PBMCs. This sequence was found in a man in his forties in good health and CMV-seronegative. The CDR3 sequence is CASSISGVTYGYTF. CDR3 DNA: TGTGCCAGTAGTATTTCGGGAGTCACCTATGGCTACACCTTC.